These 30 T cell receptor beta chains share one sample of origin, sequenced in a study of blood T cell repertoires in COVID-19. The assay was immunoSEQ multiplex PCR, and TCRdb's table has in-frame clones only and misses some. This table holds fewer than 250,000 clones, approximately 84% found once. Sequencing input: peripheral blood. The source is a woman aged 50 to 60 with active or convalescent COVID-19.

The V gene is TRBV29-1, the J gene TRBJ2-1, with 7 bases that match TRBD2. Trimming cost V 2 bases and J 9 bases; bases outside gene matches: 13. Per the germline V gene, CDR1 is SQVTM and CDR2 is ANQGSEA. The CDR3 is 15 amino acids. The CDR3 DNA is TGCAGCGTTGAATTAGGATTAGCGGGTCTTGTTGAGCAGTTCTTC. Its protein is CSVELGLAGLVEQFF.

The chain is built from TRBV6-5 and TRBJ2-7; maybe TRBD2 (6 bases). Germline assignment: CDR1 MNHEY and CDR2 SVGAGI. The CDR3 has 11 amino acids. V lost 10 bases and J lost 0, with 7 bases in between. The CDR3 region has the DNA TGTGCCACCGGGAGCTCCTACGAGCAGTACTTC. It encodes CATGSSYEQYF.

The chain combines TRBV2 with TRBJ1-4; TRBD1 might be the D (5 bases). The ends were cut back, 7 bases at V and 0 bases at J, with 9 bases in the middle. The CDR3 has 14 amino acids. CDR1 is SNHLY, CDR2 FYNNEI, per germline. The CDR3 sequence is CASKGRATNEKLFF. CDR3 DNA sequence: TGTGCCAGCAAGGGGCGCGCAACTAATGAAAAACTGTTTTTT.

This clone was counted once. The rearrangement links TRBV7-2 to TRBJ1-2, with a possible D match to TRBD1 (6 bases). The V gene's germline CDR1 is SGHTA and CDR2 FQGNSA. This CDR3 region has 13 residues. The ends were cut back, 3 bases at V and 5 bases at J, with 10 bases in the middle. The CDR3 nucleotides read TGTGCCAGCAGCTTGAGGCAGGGGTATGGCTACACCTTC. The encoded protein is CASSLRQGYGYTF.

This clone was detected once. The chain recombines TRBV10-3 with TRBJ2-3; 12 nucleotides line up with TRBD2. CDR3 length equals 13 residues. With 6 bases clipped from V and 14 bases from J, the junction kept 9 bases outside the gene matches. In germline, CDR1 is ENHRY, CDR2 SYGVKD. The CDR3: CAIRDLAGGFGYF. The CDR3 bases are TGTGCCATCAGGGATCTAGCGGGGGGGTTCGGGTATTTT.

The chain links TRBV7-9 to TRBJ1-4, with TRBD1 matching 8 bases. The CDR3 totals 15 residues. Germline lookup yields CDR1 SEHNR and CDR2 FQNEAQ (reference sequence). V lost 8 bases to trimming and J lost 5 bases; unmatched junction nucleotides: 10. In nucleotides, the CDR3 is TGTGCCAGCCTCCTAGGACAGGGAGTAAATGAAAAACTGTTTTTT. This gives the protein CASLLGQGVNEKLFF.

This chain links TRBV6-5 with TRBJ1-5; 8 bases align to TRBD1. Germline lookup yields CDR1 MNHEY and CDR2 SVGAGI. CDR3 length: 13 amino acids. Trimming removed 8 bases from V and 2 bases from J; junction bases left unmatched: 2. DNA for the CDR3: TGTGCCAGCGGGGGACAGGGCAATCAGCCCCAGCATTTT. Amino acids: CASGGQGNQPQHF.

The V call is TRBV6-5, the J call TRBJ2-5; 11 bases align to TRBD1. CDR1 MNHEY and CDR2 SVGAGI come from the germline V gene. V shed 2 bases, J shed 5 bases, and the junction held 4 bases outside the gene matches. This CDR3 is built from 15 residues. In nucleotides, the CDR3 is TGTGCCAGCAGTTACGGGGACAGGGGGAGGGAGACCCAGTACTTC. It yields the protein CASSYGDRGRETQYF.

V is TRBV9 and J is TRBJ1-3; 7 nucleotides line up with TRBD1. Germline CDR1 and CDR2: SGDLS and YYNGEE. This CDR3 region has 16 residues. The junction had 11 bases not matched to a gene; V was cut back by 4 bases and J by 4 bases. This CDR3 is CASSSTTGLKGNTIYF. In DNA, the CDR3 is TGTGCCAGCAGCTCTACGACAGGGCTGAAAGGAAACACCATATATTTT.

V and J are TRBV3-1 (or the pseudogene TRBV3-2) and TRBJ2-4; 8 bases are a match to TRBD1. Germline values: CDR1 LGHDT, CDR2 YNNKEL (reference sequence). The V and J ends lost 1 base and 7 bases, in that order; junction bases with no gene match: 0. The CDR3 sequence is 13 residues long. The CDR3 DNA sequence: TGTGCCAGCAGCCAAGGACAGGGGAACATTCAGTACTTC. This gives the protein CASSQGQGNIQYF.

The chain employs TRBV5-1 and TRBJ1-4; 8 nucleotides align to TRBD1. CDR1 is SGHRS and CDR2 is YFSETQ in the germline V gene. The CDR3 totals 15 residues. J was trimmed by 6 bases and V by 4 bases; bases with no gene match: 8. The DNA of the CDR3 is TGCGCCAGCAGCGGCGACAGGGGCGGGTATGAAAAACTGTTTTTT. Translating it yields CASSGDRGGYEKLFF.

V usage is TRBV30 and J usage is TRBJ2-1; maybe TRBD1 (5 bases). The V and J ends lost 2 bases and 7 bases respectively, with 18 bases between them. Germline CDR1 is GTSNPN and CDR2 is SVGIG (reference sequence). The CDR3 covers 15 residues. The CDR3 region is CAWSYGAAGLNEQFF. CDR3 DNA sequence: TGTGCCTGGAGTTATGGGGCCGCAGGGCTAAATGAGCAGTTCTTC.

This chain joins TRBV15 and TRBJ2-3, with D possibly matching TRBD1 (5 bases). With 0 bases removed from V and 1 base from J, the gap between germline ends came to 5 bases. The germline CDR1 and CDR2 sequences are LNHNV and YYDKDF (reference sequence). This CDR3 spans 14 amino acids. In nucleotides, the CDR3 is TGTGCCACCAGCAGAGAGGGGCGCACAGATACGCAGTATTTT. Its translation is CATSREGRTDTQYF.

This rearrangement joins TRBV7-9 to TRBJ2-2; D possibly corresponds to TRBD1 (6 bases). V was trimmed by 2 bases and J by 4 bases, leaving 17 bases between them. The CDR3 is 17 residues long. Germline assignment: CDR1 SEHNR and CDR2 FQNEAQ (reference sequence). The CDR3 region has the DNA TGTGCCAGCAGCTTAAAACAGGGATTCAGCGGCACCGGGGAGCTGTTTTTT. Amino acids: CASSLKQGFSGTGELFF.

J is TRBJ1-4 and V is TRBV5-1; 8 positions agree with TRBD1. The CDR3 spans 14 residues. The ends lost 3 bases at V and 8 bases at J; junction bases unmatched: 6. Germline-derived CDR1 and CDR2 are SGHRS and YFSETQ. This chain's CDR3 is CASSWTGPREKLFF. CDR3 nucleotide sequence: TGCGCCAGCAGCTGGACAGGGCCACGGGAAAAACTGTTTTTT.

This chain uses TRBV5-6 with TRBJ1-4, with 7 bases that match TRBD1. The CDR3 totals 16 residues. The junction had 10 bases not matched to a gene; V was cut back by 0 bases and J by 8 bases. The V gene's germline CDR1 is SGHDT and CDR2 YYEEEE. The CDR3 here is CASSLEGAAGREKLFF. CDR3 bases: TGTGCCAGCAGCTTGGAGGGGGCGGCAGGGCGGGAAAAACTGTTTTTT.

CDR3 DNA sequence: TGCAGTGCTAGTAGGAGGCCTAATGAAAAACTGTTTTTT. This gives the protein CSASRRPNEKLFF. This chain connects TRBV20-1 to TRBJ1-4; D not certain. V shed 3 bases and J shed 3 bases, with 8 bases lying between them. The germline V gene has CDR1 DFQATT and CDR2 SNEGSKA (reference sequence). The CDR3 has 13 residues.

This CDR3 is CASSSPRPGQLNTEAFF. CDR3 coding DNA: TGTGCCAGCAGCAGTCCCCGCCCGGGACAGCTGAACACTGAAGCTTTCTTT. The J gene is TRBJ1-1, the V gene TRBV7-9, with 7 bases fitting TRBD1. Looked up from germline, CDR1 is SEHNR and CDR2 is FQNEAQ (reference sequence). Germline trimming cut 5 bases from V and 0 bases from J; bases unmatched to any gene: 12. CDR3 length equals 17 residues.

The CDR3 spells CASSEGQGRGNTIYF. CDR3 bases: TGTGCCAGCAGTGAAGGACAGGGGCGTGGAAACACCATATATTTT. The chain links TRBV6-1 to TRBJ1-3; TRBD1 agrees at 8 bases. Germline CDR1 and CDR2: MNHNS and SASEGT. V was clipped by 1 base and J by 3 bases; unmatched bases: 2. The CDR3 has 15 residues.

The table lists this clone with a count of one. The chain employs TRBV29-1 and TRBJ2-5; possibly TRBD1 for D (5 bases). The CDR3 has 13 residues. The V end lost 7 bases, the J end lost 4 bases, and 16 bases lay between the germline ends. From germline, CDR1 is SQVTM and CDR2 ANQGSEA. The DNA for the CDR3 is TGCAGCGAATCTCCAGGGTTAGGAGAGACCCAGTACTTC. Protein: CSESPGLGETQYF.

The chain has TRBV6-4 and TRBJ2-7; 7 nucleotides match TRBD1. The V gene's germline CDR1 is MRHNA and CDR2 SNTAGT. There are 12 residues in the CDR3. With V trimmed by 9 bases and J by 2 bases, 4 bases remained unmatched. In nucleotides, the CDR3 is TGTGCCAGACCGGGACAGCCCTACGAGCAGTACGTC. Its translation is CARPGQPYEQYV.

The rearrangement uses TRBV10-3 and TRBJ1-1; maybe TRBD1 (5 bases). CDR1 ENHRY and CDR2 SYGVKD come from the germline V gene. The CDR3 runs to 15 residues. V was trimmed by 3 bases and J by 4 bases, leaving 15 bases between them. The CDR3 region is CAISDAGRKGTEAFF. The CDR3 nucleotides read TGTGCCATCAGTGACGCAGGGAGGAAGGGCACTGAAGCTTTCTTT.

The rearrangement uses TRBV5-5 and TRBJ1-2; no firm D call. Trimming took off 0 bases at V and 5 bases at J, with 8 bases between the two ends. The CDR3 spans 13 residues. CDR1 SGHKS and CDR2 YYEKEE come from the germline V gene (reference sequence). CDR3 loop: CASSLAPGYGYTF. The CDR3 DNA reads TGTGCCAGCAGCTTGGCCCCGGGGTATGGCTACACCTTC.

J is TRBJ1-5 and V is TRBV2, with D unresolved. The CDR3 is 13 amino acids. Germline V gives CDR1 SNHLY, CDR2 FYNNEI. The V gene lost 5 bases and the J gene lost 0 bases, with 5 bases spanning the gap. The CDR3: CASSFYSNQPQHF. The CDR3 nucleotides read TGTGCCAGCAGTTTTTATAGCAATCAGCCCCAGCATTTT.

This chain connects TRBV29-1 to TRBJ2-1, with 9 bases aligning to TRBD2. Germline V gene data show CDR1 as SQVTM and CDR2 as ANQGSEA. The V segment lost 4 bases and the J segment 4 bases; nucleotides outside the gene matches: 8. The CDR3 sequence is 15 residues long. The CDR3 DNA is TGCAGCGTTGGGTCGAGACTAGCGGTTTACAATGAGCAGTTCTTC. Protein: CSVGSRLAVYNEQFF.

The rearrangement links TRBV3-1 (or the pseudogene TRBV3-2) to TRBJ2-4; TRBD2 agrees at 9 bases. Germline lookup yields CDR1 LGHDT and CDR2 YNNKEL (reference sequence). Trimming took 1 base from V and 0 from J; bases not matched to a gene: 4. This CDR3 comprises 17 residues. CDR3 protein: CASSQGSGSRAKNIQYF. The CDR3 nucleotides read TGTGCCAGCAGCCAAGGTAGCGGGAGTAGAGCCAAAAACATTCAGTACTTC.

The CDR3 bases are TGTGCCAGCAGTCGGAAGAGGACAGGAGATAAGAACACTGAAGCTTTCTTT. Protein: CASSRKRTGDKNTEAFF. This chain uses TRBV6-6 with TRBJ1-1, with 7 bases matching TRBD1. From germline, CDR1 is MNHNY and CDR2 SVGAGI (reference sequence). The CDR3 is 17 residues long. V was clipped by 5 bases and J by 1 base; unmatched bases: 13.

CDR3 bases: TGTGCCAGCAGCTTGGTGAAAGGTTTGTTAGCGCTTGAGCAGTTCTTC. This translates into CASSLVKGLLALEQFF. The rearrangement joins TRBV5-4 to TRBJ2-1; TRBD2 might be the D (5 bases). The germline gives CDR1 SGHNT, CDR2 YYREEE (reference sequence). V dropped 0 bases and J dropped 9 bases, with 19 bases sitting between them. The CDR3 covers 16 residues.

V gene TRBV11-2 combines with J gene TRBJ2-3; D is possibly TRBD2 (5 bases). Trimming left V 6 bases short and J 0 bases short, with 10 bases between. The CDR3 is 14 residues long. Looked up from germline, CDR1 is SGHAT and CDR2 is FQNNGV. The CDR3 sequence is CASSRGLSTDTQYF. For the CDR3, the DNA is TGTGCCAGCAGTCGTGGACTTAGCACAGATACGCAGTATTTT.

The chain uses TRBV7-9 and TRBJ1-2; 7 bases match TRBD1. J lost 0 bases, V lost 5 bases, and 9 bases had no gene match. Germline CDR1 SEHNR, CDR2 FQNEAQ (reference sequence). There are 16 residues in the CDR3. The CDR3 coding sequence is TGTGCCAGCAGCCCCGGGACAGACCTAGCTAACTATGGCTACACCTTC. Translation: CASSPGTDLANYGYTF.